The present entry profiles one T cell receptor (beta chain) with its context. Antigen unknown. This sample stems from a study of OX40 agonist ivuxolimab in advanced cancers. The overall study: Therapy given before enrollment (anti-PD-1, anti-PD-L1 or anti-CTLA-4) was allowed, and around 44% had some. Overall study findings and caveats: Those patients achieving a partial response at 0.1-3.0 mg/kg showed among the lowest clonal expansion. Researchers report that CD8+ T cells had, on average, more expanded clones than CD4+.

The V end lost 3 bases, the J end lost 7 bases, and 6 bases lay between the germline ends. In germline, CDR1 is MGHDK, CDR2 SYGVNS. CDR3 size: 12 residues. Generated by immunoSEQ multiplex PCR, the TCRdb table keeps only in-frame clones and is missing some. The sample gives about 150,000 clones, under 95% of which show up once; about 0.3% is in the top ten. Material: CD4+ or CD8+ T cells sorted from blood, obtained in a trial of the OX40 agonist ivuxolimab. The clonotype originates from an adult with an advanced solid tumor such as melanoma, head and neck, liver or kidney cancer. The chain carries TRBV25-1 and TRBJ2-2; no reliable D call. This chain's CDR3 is CASSDRGGELFF. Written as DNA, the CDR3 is TGTGCCAGCAGTGACCGAGGCGGGGAGCTGTTTTTT.